The clone carrying this T cell receptor (beta chain) showed up just a few times. Its antigen remains unidentified. The data are from a study of response to subunit inactivated influenza vaccine. Findings and caveats of the study: Each seasonal flu vaccination may recruit only limited new T cells, authors suggested.

Germline V gives CDR1 SGHRS, CDR2 YFSETQ. There are 17 residues in the CDR3. V trimming: 4 bases; J trimming: 5 bases; junction bases outside the gene matches: 9. From the RT-PCR reads, TCRdb called clonotypes with MiXCR, one entry per CDR3 protein. Of hundreds of thousands of distinct CDR3 sequences listed, 15% to 18% were seen once; the top ten hold 11%. This TCR was sampled from a man aged 45-65 years who received an inactivated influenza vaccine. The rearrangement joins TRBV5-1 to TRBJ2-2, with 12 bases aligning to TRBD2. The sequenced sample was PBMCs from blood, obtained about 12 days after vaccination. Here the CDR3 reads CASSPLPGLAGTGELFF. CDR3 nucleotides: TGCGCCAGCAGCCCCCTACCAGGACTAGCGGGGACCGGGGAGCTGTTTTTT.